These 32 T cell receptor beta chains were all obtained from the same sample, sequenced in a study of human T cells and chemical hapten exposure. Time point: patch test 3, about 24 weeks after DPC sensitization. Treatment described: therapeutic diphenylcyclopropenone sensitization with weekly scalp DPC. A single record per CDR3 protein comes from TCRdb applying MiXCR to the RACE reads. The table records 150,000 to 200,000 distinct CDR3 sequences, roughly a quarter of them present only once. Sequenced material: whole blood, taken in connection with sensitization to the hapten diphenylcyclopropenone (DPC). These receptors all stem from a woman aged 18-35 years with alopecia areata. Some clones in this sample may be carry-over from other donors' samples.

This sequence joins TRBV7-3 and TRBJ2-1, with a tentative D call TRBD1 (6 bases). The CDR3 spans 15 residues. Looked up from germline, CDR1 is SGHTA and CDR2 is FQGTGA. Trimming cost V 4 bases and J 2 bases, with 12 bases left between them. The CDR3 sequence is CASSSFKGAYNEQFF. The CDR3 DNA sequence: TGTGCCAGCAGCTCCTTCAAGGGGGCCTACAATGAGCAGTTCTTC.

This clonotype was counted only a few times. This sequence joins TRBV12-3 or TRBV12-4 and TRBJ2-6; possible D gene TRBD1, 6 bases. The CDR3 has 18 amino acids. Trimming stripped 5 bases from V and 2 bases from J, with 19 bases between. This CDR3 reads CASSPWEQGDAGANVLTF. The CDR3 DNA is TGTGCCAGCAGTCCCTGGGAACAGGGTGATGCTGGGGCCAACGTCCTGACTTTC.

This rearrangement joins TRBV20-1 to TRBJ1-2; D is possibly TRBD1 (6 bases). CDR1 is DFQATT and CDR2 is SNEGSKA in the germline V gene (reference sequence). Trimming took 2 bases from V and 2 from J, leaving 12 bases between them. This CDR3 spans 14 amino acids. The DNA of the CDR3 is TGCAGTGCTAGACCCCCAGGGGCGAACTATGGCTACACCTTC. Translation gives CSARPPGANYGYTF.

This clonotype showed up just a few times. The V and J genes are TRBV27 and TRBJ2-5; 9 bases are a match to TRBD1. CDR1 MNHEY and CDR2 SMNVEV come from the germline V gene (reference sequence). The CDR3 consists of 14 residues. The V segment lost 6 bases and the J segment 4 bases; nucleotides outside the gene matches: 6. CDR3 nucleotides: TGTGCCAGCAGCCGGGCGACAGGGGGAGAGACCCAGTACTTC. This sequence encodes CASSRATGGETQYF.

This clonotype was detected only a few times. This sequence joins TRBV9 and TRBJ1-1; the D gene is possibly TRBD1 (5 bases). Germline lookup yields CDR1 SGDLS and CDR2 YYNGEE. Trimming removed 0 bases from V and 4 bases from J, with 16 bases in between. The CDR3 length is 16 residues. The CDR3 region is CASSVAGAGHLTEAFF. The CDR3 DNA reads TGTGCCAGCAGCGTAGCTGGGGCAGGGCATCTCACTGAAGCTTTCTTT.

This sequence joins TRBV20-1 and TRBJ1-2, with TRBD1 as a possible D gene (6 bases). CDR1 and CDR2 from the germline V gene are DFQATT and SNEGSKA (reference sequence). The V end lost 0 bases, the J end lost 9 bases, and 17 bases lay between the germline ends. CDR3 length: 14 residues. The CDR3 DNA reads as TGCAGTGCTAGAGACCCAGAGGACAGCCGCCGCTACACCTTC. Translating gives CSARDPEDSRRYTF.

CDR3 bases: TGTGCCAGCAGCTTGGCTGAGTGGACTGAAGCTTTCTTT. Protein: CASSLAEWTEAFF. The chain couples TRBV7-9 to TRBJ1-1; no reliable D call. The V gene's germline CDR1 is SEHNR and CDR2 FQNEAQ (reference sequence). The CDR3 is 13 residues long. V was clipped by 3 bases and J by 5 bases, with 10 bases between them.

This clonotype has a handful of counts. The rearrangement links TRBV12-3 or TRBV12-4 to TRBJ2-7; TRBD2 agrees at 8 bases. V lost 2 bases and J lost 4; bases outside the gene matches: 4. The CDR3 is made up of 14 amino acids. The CDR3 loop is CASSLTGGRYEQYF. The CDR3 DNA reads TGTGCCAGCAGTTTAACGGGGGGGAGGTACGAGCAGTACTTC.

This clonotype has only a few counts. V and J are TRBV20-1 and TRBJ1-4; D gene ambiguous. The CDR3 is made up of 13 amino acids. Deletions cut 2 bases from V and 4 bases from J, with 8 bases between. Per the germline V gene, CDR1 is DFQATT and CDR2 is SNEGSKA (reference sequence). CDR3 nucleotides: TGCAGTGCTAGACTCCGCGTTAATGAAAAACTGTTTTTT. Protein: CSARLRVNEKLFF.

This clonotype was observed a few times. This chain uses TRBV9 with TRBJ2-3; no clear D gene. CDR3 length: 12 amino acids. V shed 0 bases and J shed 6 bases, with 5 bases lying between them. Germline V gives CDR1 SGDLS, CDR2 YYNGEE. The CDR3 here is CASSVAGDTQYF. The CDR3 DNA reads TGTGCCAGCAGCGTAGCCGGGGATACGCAGTATTTT.

The chain carries TRBV11-2 and TRBJ2-2, with TRBD2 matching 7 bases. V gave up 2 bases and J gave up 0 bases; unmatched junction bases: 6. The CDR3 spans 17 residues. Germline CDR1 and CDR2: SGHAT and FQNNGV. CDR3 in amino acids: CASSLSRGVANTGELFF. The CDR3 DNA reads as TGTGCCAGCAGCTTAAGTCGGGGGGTCGCGAACACCGGGGAGCTGTTTTTT.

This rearrangement joins TRBV29-1 to TRBJ2-7; 10 nucleotides match TRBD2. Germline loops: CDR1 SQVTM, CDR2 ANQGSEA. Losses at the gene ends were 0 bases for V and 7 bases for J; bases not matched to a gene: 9. The CDR3 runs 15 residues. This CDR3 is CSVEDSLAGIGEQYF. The CDR3 DNA is TGCAGCGTTGAAGATTCACTAGCGGGAATCGGAGAGCAGTACTTC.

There are a few counts of this clonotype. The V and J genes are TRBV7-3 and TRBJ2-1; no clear D gene. With 4 bases removed from V and 2 bases from J, the gap between germline ends came to 12 bases. This CDR3 has 15 residues. Germline lookup yields CDR1 SGHTA and CDR2 FQGTGA. Here the CDR3 DNA reads TGTGCCAGCAGCTCCCTGATGGCGCCCTACAATGAGCAGTTCTTC. Translating it yields CASSSLMAPYNEQFF. The whole variable domain, remainder taken from reference TRBV7-3 and TRBJ2-1, is GAGVSQTPSNKVTEKGKYVELRCDPISGHTALYWYRQSLGQGPEFLIYFQGTGAADDSGLPNDRFFAVRPEGSVSTLKIQRTERGDSAVYLCASSSLMAPYNEQFFGPGTRLTVL.

V and J are TRBV9 and TRBJ2-7; 14 bases fit TRBD2. The CDR3 has 17 amino acids. With V trimmed by 3 bases and J by 6 bases, 11 bases remained unmatched. From germline, CDR1 is SGDLS and CDR2 YYNGEE. CDR3: CASSETSGGAYPREQYF. CDR3 nucleotides: TGTGCCAGCAGCGAGACTAGCGGGGGGGCCTATCCCCGCGAGCAGTACTTC.

The chain couples TRBV24-1 to TRBJ2-1; 9 nucleotides agree with TRBD1. The J segment lost 4 bases and the V segment lost 4 bases, leaving 13 bases of the junction unmatched. CDR1 and CDR2 (germline): KGHDR, SFDVKD. The CDR3 has 18 residues. The CDR3 sequence is CATSDPAPYGTGYNEQFF. In DNA, the CDR3 is TGTGCCACCAGTGACCCCGCCCCCTACGGGACAGGGTACAATGAGCAGTTCTTC.

The chain is built from TRBV5-1 and TRBJ1-5; the D is unclear. V was clipped by 4 bases and J by 0 bases, with 5 bases between them. Germline lookup yields CDR1 SGHRS and CDR2 YFSETQ. This CDR3 contains 13 residues. Here the CDR3 DNA reads TGCGCCAGCAGCGGGCGTAGCAATCAGCCCCAGCATTTT. Protein: CASSGRSNQPQHF.

This clonotype was recorded a few times. The chain carries TRBV20-1 and TRBJ2-1; no reliable D call. Trimming stripped 3 bases from V and 7 bases from J, with 13 bases between. This CDR3 is built from 13 residues. Germline V gene sequence: CDR1 DFQATT, CDR2 SNEGSKA (reference sequence). The chain's CDR3 is CSASQGLGNEQFF. The DNA of the CDR3 is TGCAGTGCTAGCCAAGGGCTTGGGAATGAGCAGTTCTTC.

The J gene is TRBJ2-3, the V gene TRBV20-1; TRBD2 matches at 7 bases. After removal of 2 bases from V and 5 bases from J, the junction contained 7 bases not matched to a gene. Per the germline V gene, CDR1 is DFQATT and CDR2 is SNEGSKA (reference sequence). The CDR3 totals 14 residues. The CDR3 DNA reads as TGCAGTGCTAGAAAGGCGGGAGCGGTAGATACGCAGTATTTT. Translating it yields CSARKAGAVDTQYF.

The chain joins TRBV7-8 to TRBJ2-1; tentative D call: TRBD1 (6 bases). Germline lookup yields CDR1 SGHVS and CDR2 FQNEAQ. The CDR3 spans 13 residues. V was pared by 5 bases and J by 15 bases, with 20 bases between. CDR3 protein: CASSLGQRGFWFF. The CDR3 DNA reads TGTGCCAGCAGCCTCGGACAGCGAGGATTTTGGTTCTTC.

This rearrangement joins TRBV18 to TRBJ2-7; TRBD1 or TRBD2 may be the D gene (5 bases each). This CDR3 comprises 16 residues. Trimming removed 1 base at V and 7 bases at J, with 20 bases between. From germline, CDR1 is KGHSH and CDR2 LQKENI. The CDR3 sequence: CASSPRSQGPSGEQYF. DNA for the CDR3: TGTGCCAGCTCACCACGATCGCAGGGCCCCTCGGGAGAGCAGTACTTC.

The V call is TRBV6-1, the J call TRBJ1-5, with 11 bases aligning to TRBD1. The length of the CDR3 is 18 residues. From germline, CDR1 is MNHNS and CDR2 SASEGT. The V gene end was trimmed by 7 bases and the J gene end by 0 bases; junction bases not matched to a gene: 11. The CDR3 DNA follows: TGTGCCAGCACGTCGGGGACAGGGGGTTTCTATAGCAATCAGCCCCAGCATTTT. Translated, it gives CASTSGTGGFYSNQPQHF.

This clonotype came up once. The V and J genes are TRBV4-1 and TRBJ1-1; TRBD1 agrees at 7 bases. Trimming cost V 0 bases and J 3 bases; bases outside gene matches: 4. Germline lookup yields CDR1 MGHRA and CDR2 YSYEKL. The CDR3 covers 15 residues. This chain's CDR3 is CASSQEEGTDTEAFF. The CDR3 DNA reads as TGCGCCAGCAGCCAAGAGGAAGGGACAGACACTGAAGCTTTCTTT.

This clonotype has ten or more counts. The chain is built from TRBV7-6 and TRBJ1-1, with D possibly TRBD1 on 6 matching bases. Trimming left V 2 bases short and J 0 bases short, with 7 bases between. The CDR3 is 14 amino acids. Germline CDR1 reads SGHVS; CDR2 reads FNYEAQ. The CDR3: CASSLWGLNTEAFF. CDR3 in DNA: TGTGCCAGCAGCTTATGGGGGCTGAACACTGAAGCTTTCTTT.

This rearrangement joins TRBV7-9 to TRBJ1-2; D is ambiguous. CDR1 and CDR2 from the germline V gene are SEHNR and FQNEAQ (reference sequence). This CDR3 has 12 amino acids. V was pared by 1 base and J by 7 bases, with 7 bases between. CDR3 protein: CASSLDGVGYTF. The DNA for the CDR3 is TGTGCCAGCAGCTTAGACGGGGTTGGCTACACCTTC.

This clonotype was seen just once. The chain uses TRBV7-2 and TRBJ1-2; 8 bases map to TRBD1. The CDR3 has 16 residues. With 5 bases clipped from V and 7 bases from J, the junction kept 15 bases outside the gene matches. Germline lookup yields CDR1 SGHTA and CDR2 FQGNSA. The DNA for the CDR3 is TGTGCCAGCAGCCCAAGGGACAGGCCAGAAGTCGGTGGCTACACCTTC. Translated, it gives CASSPRDRPEVGGYTF.

This clonotype showed up many times. The chain joins TRBV27 to TRBJ2-5, with D unresolved. CDR3 length: 13 residues. Trimming shortened V by 5 bases and J by 4 bases, and 11 bases separated the two germline ends. Germline lookup yields CDR1 MNHEY and CDR2 SMNVEV (reference sequence). CDR3: CASSPHFPETQYF. The CDR3 DNA follows: TGTGCCAGCAGTCCCCATTTCCCAGAGACCCAGTACTTC.

This clonotype was picked up a small number of times. The rearrangement uses TRBV4-3 and TRBJ2-7, with D tentatively TRBD2 (5 bases). V was cut by 0 bases and J by 1 base, with 10 bases left in between. CDR3 length: 15 amino acids. Germline loops: CDR1 LGHNA, CDR2 YSLEER. The CDR3 DNA is TGCGCCAGCAGCCAAGAGCATGAGGGATCCTACGAGCAGTACTTC. Translating it yields CASSQEHEGSYEQYF.

In its sample, this clonotype was seen many times. The V gene is TRBV7-9, the J gene TRBJ2-1; no clear D gene. Trimming removed 3 bases from V and 0 bases from J, with 12 bases in between. Germline CDR1 and CDR2: SEHNR and FQNEAQ (reference sequence). CDR3 size: 16 residues. The CDR3 loop is CASSLWRTSSYNEQFF. Here the CDR3 DNA reads TGTGCCAGCAGCTTGTGGCGGACGAGCTCCTACAATGAGCAGTTCTTC. Filled out from reference TRBV7-9 and TRBJ2-1, the complete variable domain reads DTGVSQNPRHKITKRGQNVTFRCDPISEHNRLYWYRQTLGQGPEFLTYFQNEAQLEKSRLLSDRFSAERPKGSFSTLEIQRTEQGDSAMYLCASSLWRTSSYNEQFFGPGTRLTVL.

The rearrangement uses TRBV29-1 and TRBJ1-2, with D possibly being TRBD1 (5 bases). This CDR3 comprises 14 residues. V lost 7 bases, J lost 8 bases, and 23 bases lay in between. Germline V gene lookup returns CDR1 SQVTM and CDR2 ANQGSEA. CDR3 in amino acids: CSASGPEGARGYTF. The CDR3 DNA sequence: TGCAGCGCATCCGGGCCCGAAGGGGCGAGAGGCTACACCTTC.

The chain has TRBV6-6 and TRBJ1-5, with TRBD1 matching 11 bases. Germline CDR1 and CDR2: MNHNY and SVGAGI (reference sequence). The length of the CDR3 is 14 residues. The V and J ends lost 6 bases and 4 bases, in that order; junction bases with no gene match: 2. The CDR3 nucleotides read TGTGCCAGCAGGGACAGGGGGCAGAATCAGCCCCAGCATTTT. Amino acids: CASRDRGQNQPQHF.

This clonotype was detected only a few times. The V and J genes are TRBV10-3 and TRBJ2-2; D might be TRBD2 (5 bases). Trimming left V 9 bases short and J 6 bases short, with 14 bases between. There are 13 residues in the CDR3. Per the germline V gene, CDR1 is ENHRY and CDR2 is SYGVKD. The CDR3 is CAIQSGIAGELFF. In DNA form, the CDR3 reads TGTGCCATTCAGTCCGGGATCGCCGGGGAGCTGTTTTTT.

The rearrangement links TRBV6-2 or TRBV6-3 to TRBJ2-3, with 8 nucleotides matching TRBD2. CDR1 and CDR2 (germline): MNHEY, SVGEGT. V was pared by 8 bases and J by 2 bases, with 12 bases of the junction left unmatched. The length of the CDR3 is 16 residues. The CDR3 reads CASGRSAGAHTDTQYF. In DNA form, the CDR3 reads TGTGCCAGCGGTAGATCAGCGGGAGCGCACACAGATACGCAGTATTTT.